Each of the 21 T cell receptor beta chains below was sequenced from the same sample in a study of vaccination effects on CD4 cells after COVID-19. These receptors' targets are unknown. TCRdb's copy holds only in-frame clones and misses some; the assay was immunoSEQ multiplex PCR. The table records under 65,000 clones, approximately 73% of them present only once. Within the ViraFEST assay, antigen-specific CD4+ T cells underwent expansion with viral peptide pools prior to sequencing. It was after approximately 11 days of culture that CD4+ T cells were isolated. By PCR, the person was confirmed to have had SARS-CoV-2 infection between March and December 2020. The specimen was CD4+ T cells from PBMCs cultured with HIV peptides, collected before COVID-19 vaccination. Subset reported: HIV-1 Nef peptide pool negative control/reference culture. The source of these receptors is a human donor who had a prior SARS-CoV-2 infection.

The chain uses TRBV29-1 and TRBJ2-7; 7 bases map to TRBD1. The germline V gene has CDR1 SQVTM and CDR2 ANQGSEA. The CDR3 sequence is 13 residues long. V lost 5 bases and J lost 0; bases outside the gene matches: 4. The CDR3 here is CSVKGTVSYEQYF. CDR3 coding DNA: TGCAGCGTTAAGGGGACAGTCTCCTACGAGCAGTACTTC.

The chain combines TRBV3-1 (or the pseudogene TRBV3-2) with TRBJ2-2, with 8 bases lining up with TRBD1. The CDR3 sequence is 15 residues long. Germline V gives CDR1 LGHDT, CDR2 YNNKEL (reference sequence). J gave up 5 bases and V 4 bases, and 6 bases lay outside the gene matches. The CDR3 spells CASSLGQGETGELFF. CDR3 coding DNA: TGTGCCAGCAGCCTCGGACAGGGTGAGACCGGGGAGCTGTTTTTT.

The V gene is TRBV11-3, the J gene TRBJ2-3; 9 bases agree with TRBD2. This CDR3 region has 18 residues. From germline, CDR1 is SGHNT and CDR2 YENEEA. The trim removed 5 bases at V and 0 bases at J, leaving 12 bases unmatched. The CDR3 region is CASSAGSSGDPSTDTQYF. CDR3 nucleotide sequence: TGTGCCAGCAGCGCCGGATCTAGCGGGGACCCTAGCACAGATACGCAGTATTTT.

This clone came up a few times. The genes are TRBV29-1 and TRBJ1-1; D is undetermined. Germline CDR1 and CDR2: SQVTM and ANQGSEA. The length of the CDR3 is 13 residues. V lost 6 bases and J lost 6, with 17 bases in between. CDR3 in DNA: TGCAGCGTCAAAAAGCGGTTGGGGTCTGAAGCTTTCTTT. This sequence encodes CSVKKRLGSEAFF.

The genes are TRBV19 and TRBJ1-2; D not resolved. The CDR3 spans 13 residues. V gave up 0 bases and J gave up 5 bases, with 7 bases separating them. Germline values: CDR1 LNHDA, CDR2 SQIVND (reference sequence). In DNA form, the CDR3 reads TGTGCCAGTAGTATAGACAGGTATTATGGCTACACCTTC. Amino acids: CASSIDRYYGYTF.

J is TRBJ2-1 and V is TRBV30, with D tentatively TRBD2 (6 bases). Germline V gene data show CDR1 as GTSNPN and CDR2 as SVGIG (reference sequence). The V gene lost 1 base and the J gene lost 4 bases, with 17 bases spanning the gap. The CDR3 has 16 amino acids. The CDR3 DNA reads TGTGCCTGGAGTGGGGCCCTAGCGTCCAAGTACAATGAGCAGTTCTTC. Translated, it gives CAWSGALASKYNEQFF.

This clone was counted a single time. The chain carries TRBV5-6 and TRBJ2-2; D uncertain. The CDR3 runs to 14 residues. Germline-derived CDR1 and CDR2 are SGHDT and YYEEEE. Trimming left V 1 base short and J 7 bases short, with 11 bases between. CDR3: CASSLLDTIGELFF. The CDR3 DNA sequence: TGTGCCAGCAGCTTGCTAGACACGATCGGGGAGCTGTTTTTT.

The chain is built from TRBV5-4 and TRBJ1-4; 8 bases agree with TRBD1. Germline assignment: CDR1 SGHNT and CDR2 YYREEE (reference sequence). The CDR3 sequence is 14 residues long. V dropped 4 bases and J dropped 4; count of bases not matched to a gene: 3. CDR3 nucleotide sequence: TGTGCCAGCAGCATGGGACAGGATAATGAAAAACTGTTTTTT. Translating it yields CASSMGQDNEKLFF.

The CDR3 spells CASSLEGISYEQYF. The CDR3 DNA sequence: TGCGCCAGCAGCTTGGAAGGCATCTCCTACGAGCAGTACTTC. The chain employs TRBV5-1 and TRBJ2-7, with unresolved D. The CDR3 runs 14 residues. The V end was cut by 0 bases, the J end by 0 bases, with 7 bases between. Germline assignment: CDR1 SGHRS and CDR2 YFSETQ.

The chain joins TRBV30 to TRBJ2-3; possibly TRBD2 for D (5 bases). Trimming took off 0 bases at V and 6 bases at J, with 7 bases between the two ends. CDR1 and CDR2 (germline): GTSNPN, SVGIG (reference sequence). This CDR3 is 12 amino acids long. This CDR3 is CAWSVTGDTQYF. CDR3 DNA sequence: TGTGCCTGGAGTGTCACGGGGGATACGCAGTATTTT.

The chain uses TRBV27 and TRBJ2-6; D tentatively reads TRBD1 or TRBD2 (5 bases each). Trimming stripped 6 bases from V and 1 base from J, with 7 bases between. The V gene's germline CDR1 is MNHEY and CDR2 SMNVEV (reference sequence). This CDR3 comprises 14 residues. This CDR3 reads CASSGASGANVLTF. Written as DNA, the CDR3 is TGTGCCAGCAGCGGGGCTTCTGGGGCCAACGTCCTGACTTTC.

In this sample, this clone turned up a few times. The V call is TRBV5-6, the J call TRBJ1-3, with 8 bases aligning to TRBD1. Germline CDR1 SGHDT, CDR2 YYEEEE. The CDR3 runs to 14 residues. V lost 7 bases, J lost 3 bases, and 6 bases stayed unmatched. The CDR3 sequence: CASRKDRVGNTIYF. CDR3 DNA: TGTGCCAGCCGAAAGGACAGGGTTGGAAACACCATATATTTT.

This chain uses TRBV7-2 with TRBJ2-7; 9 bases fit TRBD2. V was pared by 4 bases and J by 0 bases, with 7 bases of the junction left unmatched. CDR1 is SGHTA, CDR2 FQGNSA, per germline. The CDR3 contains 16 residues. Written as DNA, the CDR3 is TGTGCCAGCAGCTACTTAGCGGGAGTCCCCTCCTACGAGCAGTACTTC. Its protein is CASSYLAGVPSYEQYF.

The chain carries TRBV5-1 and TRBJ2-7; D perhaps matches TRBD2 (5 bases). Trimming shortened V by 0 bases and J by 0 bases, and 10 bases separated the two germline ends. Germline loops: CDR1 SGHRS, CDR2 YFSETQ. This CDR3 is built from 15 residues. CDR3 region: CASSLALGSSYEQYF. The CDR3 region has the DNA TGCGCCAGCAGCTTGGCGCTGGGGAGCTCCTACGAGCAGTACTTC.

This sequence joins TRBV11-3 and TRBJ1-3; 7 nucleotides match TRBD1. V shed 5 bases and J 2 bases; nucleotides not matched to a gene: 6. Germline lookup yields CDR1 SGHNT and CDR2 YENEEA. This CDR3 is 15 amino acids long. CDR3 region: CASSLTRGTGNTIYF. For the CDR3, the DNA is TGTGCCAGCAGCCTAACCAGGGGGACTGGAAACACCATATATTTT. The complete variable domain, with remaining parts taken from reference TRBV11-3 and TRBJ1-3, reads EAGVVQSPRYKIIEKKQPVAFWCNPISGHNTLYWYLQNLGQGPELLIRYENEEAVDDSQLPKDRFSAERLKGVDSTLKIQPAELGDSAVYLCASSLTRGTGNTIYFGEGSWLTVV.

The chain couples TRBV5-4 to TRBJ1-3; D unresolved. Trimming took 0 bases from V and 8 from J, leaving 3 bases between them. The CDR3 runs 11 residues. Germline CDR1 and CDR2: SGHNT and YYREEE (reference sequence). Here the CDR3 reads CASSLEDTIYF. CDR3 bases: TGTGCCAGCAGCTTGGAGGACACCATATATTTT.

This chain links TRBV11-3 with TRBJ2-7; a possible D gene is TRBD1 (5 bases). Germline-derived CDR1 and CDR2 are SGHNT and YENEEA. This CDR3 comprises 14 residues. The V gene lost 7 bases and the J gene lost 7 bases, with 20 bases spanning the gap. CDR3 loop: CASNPGRAAGEQYF. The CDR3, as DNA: TGTGCCAGCAACCCCGGCAGGGCAGCTGGGGAGCAGTACTTC.

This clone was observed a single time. CDR3: CASSIGGLGYTF. The CDR3 nucleotides are TGTGCCAGTAGTATCGGGGGCCTGGGCTACACCTTC. The gene calls are TRBV19 and TRBJ1-2; a possible D gene is TRBD1 (6 bases). Trimming pared 3 bases from V and 8 bases from J, leaving 10 bases between. CDR3 length: 12 residues. CDR1 and CDR2 from the germline V gene are LNHDA and SQIVND (reference sequence).

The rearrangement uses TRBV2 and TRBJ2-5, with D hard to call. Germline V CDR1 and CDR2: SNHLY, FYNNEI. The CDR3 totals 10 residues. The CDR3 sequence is CAIGRETQYF. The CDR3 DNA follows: TGTGCAATAGGTCGGGAGACCCAGTACTTC.

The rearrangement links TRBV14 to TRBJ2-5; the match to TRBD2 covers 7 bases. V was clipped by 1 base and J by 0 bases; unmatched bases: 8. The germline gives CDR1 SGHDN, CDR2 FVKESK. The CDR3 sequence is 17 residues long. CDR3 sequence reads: CASSQGEGTGYQETQYF. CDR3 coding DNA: TGTGCCAGCAGCCAAGGGGAGGGAACGGGGTACCAAGAGACCCAGTACTTC.

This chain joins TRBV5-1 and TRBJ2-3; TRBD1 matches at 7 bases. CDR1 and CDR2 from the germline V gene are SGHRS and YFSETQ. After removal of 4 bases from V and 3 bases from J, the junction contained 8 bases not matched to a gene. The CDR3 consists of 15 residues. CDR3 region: CASSRTTGMTDTQYF. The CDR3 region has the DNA TGCGCCAGCAGCCGAACGACAGGGATGACAGATACGCAGTATTTT. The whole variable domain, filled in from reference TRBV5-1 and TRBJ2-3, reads KAGVTQTPRYLIKTRGQQVTLSCSPISGHRSVSWYQQTPGQGLQFLFEYFSETQRNKGNFPGRFSGRQFSNSRSEMNVSTLELGDSALYLCASSRTTGMTDTQYFGPGTRLTVL.